Below, 7 T cell receptor beta chains from the same sample are listed, as sequenced in a study of T cells in localized non-small cell lung cancer (TCRdb year 2020). Receptor libraries were prepared by the immunoSEQ multiplex PCR assay. As stored in TCRdb, this immuneACCESS dataset retains in-frame rearrangements with V and J assigned. A fraction of the clones does not appear; measured against another copy, unresolved V genes explain less than half of the discrepancy, and the remainder lacks a known reason. In all, the sample holds over 20,000 clones, and roughly 87% of those were seen once. Approximately 30% of the sample rests with the top ten. This specimen was peripheral blood, taken before any cancer treatment. Source of these receptors: a male donor aged 60 or over with stage I squamous cell lung carcinoma.

This clone was seen a single time. V is TRBV11-3 and J is TRBJ2-2; 15 bases agree with TRBD2. In germline, CDR1 is SGHNT, CDR2 YENEEA. V dropped 4 bases and J dropped 3; count of bases not matched to a gene: 6. The CDR3 runs 18 residues. The CDR3 region has the DNA TGTGCCAGCAGCTCCGGACTAGCGGGGGGGCGGGACACCGGGGAGCTGTTTTTT. Amino acids: CASSSGLAGGRDTGELFF. Full variable domain (missing parts from reference TRBV11-3 and TRBJ2-2): EAGVVQSPRYKIIEKKQPVAFWCNPISGHNTLYWYLQNLGQGPELLIRYENEEAVDDSQLPKDRFSAERLKGVDSTLKIQPAELGDSAVYLCASSSGLAGGRDTGELFFGEGSRLTVL.

The chain recombines TRBV27 with TRBJ1-2; 7 bases agree with TRBD1. The CDR3 sequence is 13 residues long. With V trimmed by 3 bases and J by 6 bases, 4 bases remained unmatched. The germline V gene has CDR1 MNHEY and CDR2 SMNVEV (reference sequence). As DNA, the CDR3 is TGTGCCAGCAGTTTCAGACAGGGACATGGCTACACCTTC. Translating it yields CASSFRQGHGYTF.

V usage is TRBV7-9 and J usage is TRBJ2-7, with TRBD2 matching 10 bases. CDR3 length equals 15 residues. V lost 4 bases to trimming and J lost 5 bases; unmatched junction nucleotides: 8. Per germline, CDR1 SEHNR and CDR2 FQNEAQ (reference sequence). The CDR3 loop is CASSSISSGSHEQYF. The CDR3 DNA follows: TGTGCCAGCAGCTCCATCTCTAGCGGGAGTCACGAGCAGTACTTC.

The J gene is TRBJ2-1, the V gene TRBV2; 10 positions agree with TRBD2. CDR1 is SNHLY, CDR2 FYNNEI, per germline. V was clipped by 4 bases and J by 4 bases; unmatched bases: 4. This CDR3 is 15 amino acids long. The CDR3 region is CASSGRTSGYNEQFF. In DNA, the CDR3 is TGTGCCAGCAGTGGTCGGACTAGCGGTTACAATGAGCAGTTCTTC.

The rearrangement uses TRBV27 and TRBJ2-1, with D perhaps TRBD2 (6 bases). This CDR3 has 15 residues. V lost 5 bases and J 0 bases, leaving 11 bases between the germline ends. The germline CDR1 and CDR2 sequences are MNHEY and SMNVEV (reference sequence). The CDR3 is CASSDGTLSYNEQFF. The CDR3 region has the DNA TGTGCCAGCAGTGACGGGACTCTCTCCTACAATGAGCAGTTCTTC.

The gene calls are TRBV5-4 and TRBJ1-5; TRBD1 aligns across 9 bases. The CDR3 runs to 16 residues. Germline-derived CDR1 and CDR2 are SGHNT and YYREEE (reference sequence). V shed 4 bases and J 3 bases; nucleotides not matched to a gene: 8. This chain's CDR3 is CASSQTGTGSNQPQHF. In nucleotides, the CDR3 is TGTGCCAGCAGCCAAACCGGGACAGGGTCCAATCAGCCCCAGCATTTT. The whole variable domain, remainder taken from reference TRBV5-4 and TRBJ1-5, is ETGVTQSPTHLIKTRGQQVTLRCSSQSGHNTVSWYQQALGQGPQFIFQYYREEENGRGNFPPRFSGLQFPNYSSELNVNALELDDSALYLCASSQTGTGSNQPQHFGDGTRLSIL.

J is TRBJ1-2 and V is TRBV7-9, with D uncertain. This CDR3 has 14 residues. Germline V gives CDR1 SEHNR, CDR2 FQNEAQ (reference sequence). V was cut by 5 bases and J by 4 bases, with 14 bases left in between. The CDR3 nucleotides read TGTGCCAGCAGCCGGCAGGAGGGCCTCTATGGCTACACCTTC. As protein: CASSRQEGLYGYTF.